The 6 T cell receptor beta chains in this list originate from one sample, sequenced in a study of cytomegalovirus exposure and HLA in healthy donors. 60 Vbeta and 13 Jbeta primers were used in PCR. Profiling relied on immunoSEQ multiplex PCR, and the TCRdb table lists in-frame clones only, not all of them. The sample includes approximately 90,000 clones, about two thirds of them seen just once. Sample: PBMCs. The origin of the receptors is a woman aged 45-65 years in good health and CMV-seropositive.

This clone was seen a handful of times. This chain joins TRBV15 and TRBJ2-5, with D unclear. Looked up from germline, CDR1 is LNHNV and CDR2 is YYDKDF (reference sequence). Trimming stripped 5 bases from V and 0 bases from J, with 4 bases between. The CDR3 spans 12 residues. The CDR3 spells CATSRYQETQYF. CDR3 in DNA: TGTGCCACCAGCCGTTACCAAGAGACCCAGTACTTC.

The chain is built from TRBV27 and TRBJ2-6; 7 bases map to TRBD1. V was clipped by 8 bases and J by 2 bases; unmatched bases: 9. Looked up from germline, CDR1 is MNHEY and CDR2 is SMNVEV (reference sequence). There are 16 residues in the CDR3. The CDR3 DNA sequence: TGTGCCAGCGGGAGACAGGGCCCGGCTGGGGCCAACGTCCTGACTTTC. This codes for CASGRQGPAGANVLTF.

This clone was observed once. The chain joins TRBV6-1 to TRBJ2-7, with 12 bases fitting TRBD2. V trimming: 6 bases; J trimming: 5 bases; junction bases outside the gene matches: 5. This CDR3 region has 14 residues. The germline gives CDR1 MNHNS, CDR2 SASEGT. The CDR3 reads CASRRLAGENEQYF. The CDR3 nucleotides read TGTGCCAGCAGAAGACTAGCGGGAGAGAACGAGCAGTACTTC.

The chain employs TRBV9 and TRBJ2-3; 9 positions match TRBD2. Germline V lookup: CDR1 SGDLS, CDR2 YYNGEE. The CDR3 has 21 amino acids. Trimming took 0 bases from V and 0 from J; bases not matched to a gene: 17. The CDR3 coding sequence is TGTGCCAGCAGCGTAGTACCCACTGATAGCGGGAGTTGGAAGAGCACAGATACGCAGTATTTT. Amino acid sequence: CASSVVPTDSGSWKSTDTQYF. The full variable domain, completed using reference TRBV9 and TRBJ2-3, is DSGVTQTPKHLITATGQRVTLRCSPRSGDLSVYWYQQSLDQGLQFLIQYYNGEERAKGNILERFSAQQFPDLHSELNLSSLELGDSALYFCASSVVPTDSGSWKSTDTQYFGPGTRLTVL.

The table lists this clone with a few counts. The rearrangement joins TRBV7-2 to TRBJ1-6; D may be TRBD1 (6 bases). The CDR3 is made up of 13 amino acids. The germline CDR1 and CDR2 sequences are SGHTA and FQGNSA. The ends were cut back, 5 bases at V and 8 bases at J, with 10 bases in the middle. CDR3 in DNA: TGTGCCAGCAGCGACAGGCCTGATTCACCCCTCCACTTT. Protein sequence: CASSDRPDSPLHF.

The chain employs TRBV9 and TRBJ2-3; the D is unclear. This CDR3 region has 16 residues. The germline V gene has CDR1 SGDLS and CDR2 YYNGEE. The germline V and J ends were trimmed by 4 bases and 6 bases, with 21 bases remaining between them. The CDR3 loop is CASSPLPRLAYDTQYF. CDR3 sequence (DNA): TGTGCCAGCAGCCCCTTACCTAGGTTAGCATACGATACGCAGTATTTT.